The rows below give T cell receptor beta chains drawn from one sample of a study of blood T cell repertoires in COVID-19. The table came from immunoSEQ multiplex PCR; TCRdb's copy has only in-frame clones and leaves some out. The sample records 200,000 or so clones, more than 75% being singletons. The sample was peripheral blood. The receptor source for this set is a man aged 55 to 70 with acute or convalescent COVID-19. CDR3s include the opening cysteine and the closing phenylalanine or tryptophan. Fields, in order: clone size, CDR3 length, J gene, D gene, V gene, CDR3 protein, CDR3 DNA. A D gene is named only where the DNA matches it firmly. The size of a clone is reported for some rows only, either as once, few or many, or as a class for expanded clones.

once,17,TRBJ1-1,TRBD1,TRBV19,CASSKQTGQGGNTEAFF,TGTGCCAGTAGTAAACAAACGGGACAGGGGGGGAACACTGAAGCTTTCTTT
NA,18,TRBJ2-2,TRBD2,TRBV7-2,CASSLLGLAGGLTGELFF,TGTGCCAGCAGCTTATTGGGTCTAGCGGGGGGGCTGACCGGGGAGCTGTTTTTT
few,14,TRBJ2-2,TRBD2,TRBV2,CASSGLAGPGELFF,TGTGCCAGCAGTGGACTAGCGGGGCCCGGGGAGCTGTTTTTT
few,17,TRBJ1-5,NA,TRBV6-2/TRBV6-3,CASSRSRSLDSNQPQHF,TGTGCCAGCAGTAGATCTCGAAGCCTCGATAGCAATCAGCCCCAGCATTTT
few,12,TRBJ1-2,TRBD1,TRBV19,CASRTGLYGYTF,TGTGCCAGCCGGACAGGCCTCTATGGCTACACCTTC
NA,13,TRBJ1-5,NA,TRBV5-1,CASSLDGGQPQHF,TGCGCCAGCAGCTTGGATGGGGGGCAGCCCCAGCATTTT
once,14,TRBJ2-1,TRBD2,TRBV28,CASSFLAGGHRQFF,TGTGCCAGCAGTTTTTTAGCGGGGGGCCATAGACAGTTCTTC
NA,16,TRBJ2-3,NA,TRBV7-3,CASSLSGGPLTDTQYF,TGTGCCAGCAGCTTATCCGGGGGGCCATTGACAGATACGCAGTATTTT
NA,15,TRBJ2-7,TRBD1,TRBV2,CASTYRGRSTSEQYF,TGTGCCAGCACCTACAGGGGGCGATCCACCTCCGAGCAGTACTTC
NA,16,TRBJ1-6,NA,TRBV28,CASRGGVSSYNSPLHF,TGTGCCAGCAGGGGCGGGGTGAGCTCCTATAATTCACCCCTCCACTTT
NA,21,TRBJ2-3,TRBD2,TRBV14,CASSPQISTSGGLTSTDTQYF,TGTGCCAGCAGCCCCCAGATTTCGACTAGCGGGGGGCTAACTAGCACAGATACGCAGTATTTT
NA,16,TRBJ2-5,TRBD1,TRBV6-4,CASSDSAGTGRETQYF,TGTGCCAGCAGTGACTCTGCCGGGACAGGGCGAGAGACCCAGTACTTC
NA,15,TRBJ1-1,TRBD1,TRBV29-1,CSTGSSTGAGTEAFF,TGCAGCACCGGATCCTCGACAGGGGCCGGCACTGAAGCTTTCTTT
NA,12,TRBJ1-2,TRBD1,TRBV5-4,CASSLPGQGPHF,TGTGCCAGCAGCTTGCCGGGACAGGGGCCCCACTTC
once,16,TRBJ2-1,TRBD1,TRBV28,CASSLMGTGGWNEQFF,TGTGCCAGCAGTTTGATGGGGACAGGGGGGTGGAATGAGCAGTTCTTC
NA,15,TRBJ1-2,NA,TRBV11-2,CASSSSGEGSGGYTF,TGTGCCAGCAGCTCGTCCGGGGAGGGATCTGGGGGCTACACCTTC
NA,18,TRBJ2-3,TRBD2,TRBV4-2,CASSQAQTSGGVSDTQYF,TGTGCCAGCAGCCAGGCACAAACTAGCGGGGGGGTTTCAGATACGCAGTATTTT
NA,16,TRBJ2-1,NA,TRBV10-2,CASSLLATASYNEQFF,TGCGCCAGCAGTCTACTAGCAACCGCTTCCTACAATGAGCAGTTCTTC
NA,15,TRBJ1-2,TRBD1,TRBV6-5,CASSHPGTGYYGYTF,TGTGCCAGCAGTCACCCTGGGACAGGGTACTATGGCTACACCTTC
NA,16,TRBJ1-2,TRBD1,TRBV6-5,CASSYVAQQGGEGYTF,TGTGCCAGCAGTTACGTTGCCCAACAGGGGGGAGAAGGCTACACCTTC
NA,12,TRBJ1-2,TRBD1,TRBV30,CAWLQGAGGYTF,TGTGCCTGGTTACAGGGGGCGGGGGGCTACACCTTC
once,15,TRBJ2-7,TRBD1,TRBV7-6,CASSLAGTGTYEQYF,TGTGCCAGCAGCTTAGCGGGGACAGGGACCTACGAGCAGTACTTC
NA,17,TRBJ1-5,TRBD1,TRBV7-9,CASSSDRQGGGNQPQHF,TGTGCCAGCAGCTCCGATCGACAGGGGGGAGGGAATCAGCCCCAGCATTTT
NA,15,TRBJ1-5,TRBD1,TRBV7-2,CASSRDRGGNQPQHF,TGTGCCAGCAGCCGGGACAGGGGGGGCAATCAGCCCCAGCATTTT
NA,15,TRBJ2-7,TRBD1,TRBV6-5,CASRTFDRGYYEQYF,TGTGCCAGCAGGACCTTCGACAGGGGGTACTACGAGCAGTACTTC
NA,17,TRBJ2-1,TRBD1,TRBV18,CASSSKSDREKVNEQFF,TGTGCCAGCTCCTCTAAATCGGACAGGGAGAAGGTCAATGAGCAGTTCTTC
NA,13,TRBJ1-5,NA,TRBV11-1,CASSFDSNQPQHF,TGTGCCAGCAGTTTCGACAGTAATCAGCCCCAGCATTTT
NA,17,TRBJ2-3,TRBD2,TRBV7-6,CASSFLLAGVGTDTQYF,TGTGCCAGCAGCTTCTTGCTAGCGGGGGTTGGTACAGATACGCAGTATTTT
NA,13,TRBJ2-5,TRBD2,TRBV10-3,CATGGSATETQYF,TGTGCCACCGGGGGGTCAGCCACGGAGACCCAGTACTTC
NA,15,TRBJ2-5,NA,TRBV7-3,CASSPEGPPRETQYF,TGTGCCAGCAGCCCCGAGGGTCCGCCGAGAGAGACCCAGTACTTC
NA,16,TRBJ2-7,TRBD1,TRBV6-5,CASSYADRGVPYEQYF,TGTGCCAGCAGTTACGCCGACAGGGGAGTACCCTACGAGCAGTACTTC
NA,13,TRBJ2-7,TRBD1,TRBV5-4,CASSWGQGDEQYF,TGTGCCAGCAGCTGGGGACAGGGGGACGAGCAGTACTTC
NA,16,TRBJ2-3,TRBD2,TRBV4-3,CASSQGSAGGRDTQYF,TGCGCCAGCAGCCAAGGTTCAGCGGGGGGGCGAGATACGCAGTATTTT
NA,18,TRBJ2-5,TRBD2,TRBV7-6,CASSLGSGGSDVQETQYF,TGTGCCAGCAGCTTAGGTAGCGGGGGGTCCGACGTCCAAGAGACCCAGTACTTC
NA,16,TRBJ1-5,TRBD1,TRBV6-5,CASSSQGALINQPQHF,TGTGCCAGCAGTTCCCAGGGGGCTCTTATCAATCAGCCCCAGCATTTT
NA,14,TRBJ1-4,NA,TRBV7-9,CASSLSQGNEKLFF,TGTGCCAGCAGCTTATCCCAGGGGAATGAAAAACTGTTTTTT